This TCR beta chain was sequenced during a study of blood T cell repertoires in COVID-19. Overall study: Spain, Italy and the United States supplied samples that represented acute and convalescent COVID-19.

Per germline, CDR1 SGHVS and CDR2 FQNEAQ. The length of the CDR3 is 16 residues. Deletions cut 5 bases from V and 0 bases from J, with 16 bases between. TCRdb's table, derived via immunoSEQ multiplex PCR, lists solely in-frame clones and lacks some. This sample has roughly 84,000 clones, with over 70% found just once. The chain couples TRBV7-8 to TRBJ1-1; tentative D call: TRBD1 (6 bases). Material for sequencing was peripheral blood. This receptor was taken from a woman between 50 and 59 years old with acute or convalescent COVID-19. CDR3: CASSPGATLMNTEAFF. The CDR3 bases are TGTGCCAGCAGCCCAGGGGCTACCTTAATGAACACTGAAGCTTTCTTT. Supplemented by reference TRBV7-8 and TRBJ1-1, the full variable domain reads GAGVSQSPRYKVAKRGQDVALRCDPISGHVSLFWYQQALGQGPEFLTYFQNEAQLDKSGLPSDRFFAERPEGSVSTLKIQRTQQEDSAVYLCASSPGATLMNTEAFFGQGTRLTVV.